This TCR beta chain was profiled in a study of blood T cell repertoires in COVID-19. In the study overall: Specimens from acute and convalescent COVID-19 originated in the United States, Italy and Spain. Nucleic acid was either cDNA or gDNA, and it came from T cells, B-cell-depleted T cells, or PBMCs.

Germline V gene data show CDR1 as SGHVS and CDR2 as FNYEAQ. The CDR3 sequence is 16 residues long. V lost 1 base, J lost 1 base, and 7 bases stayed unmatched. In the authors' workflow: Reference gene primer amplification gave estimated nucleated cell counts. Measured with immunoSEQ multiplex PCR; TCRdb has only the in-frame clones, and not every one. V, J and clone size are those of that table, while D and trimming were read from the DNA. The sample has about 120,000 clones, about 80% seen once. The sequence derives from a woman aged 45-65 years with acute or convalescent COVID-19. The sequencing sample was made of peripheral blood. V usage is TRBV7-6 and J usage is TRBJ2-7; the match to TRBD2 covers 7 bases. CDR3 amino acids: CASSLVGGSGSYEQYF. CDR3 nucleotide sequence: TGTGCCAGCAGCTTAGTCGGGGGGTCAGGGTCCTACGAGCAGTACTTC.